This note documents a single T cell receptor (beta chain) sequence. This sample was included in a study of blood T cell repertoires in COVID-19. As for the study in general: Acute-phase and convalescent COVID-19 samples originated in the United States, Italy and Spain.

The CDR3 contains 13 residues. V shed 0 bases and J 9 bases; nucleotides not matched to a gene: 4. Germline CDR1 KGHDR, CDR2 SFDVKD. Measured with immunoSEQ multiplex PCR; TCRdb has only the in-frame clones, and not every one. The table has over 150,000 clones, approximately 79% seen once. The TCR comes from a woman aged 70-85 years with acute or convalescent COVID-19. This chain uses TRBV24-1 with TRBJ2-7; 7 bases fit TRBD1. Sequencing was performed on peripheral blood. CDR3 sequence reads: CATSDLPGTAQYF. CDR3 DNA: TGTGCCACCAGTGATTTGCCCGGGACAGCGCAGTACTTC.